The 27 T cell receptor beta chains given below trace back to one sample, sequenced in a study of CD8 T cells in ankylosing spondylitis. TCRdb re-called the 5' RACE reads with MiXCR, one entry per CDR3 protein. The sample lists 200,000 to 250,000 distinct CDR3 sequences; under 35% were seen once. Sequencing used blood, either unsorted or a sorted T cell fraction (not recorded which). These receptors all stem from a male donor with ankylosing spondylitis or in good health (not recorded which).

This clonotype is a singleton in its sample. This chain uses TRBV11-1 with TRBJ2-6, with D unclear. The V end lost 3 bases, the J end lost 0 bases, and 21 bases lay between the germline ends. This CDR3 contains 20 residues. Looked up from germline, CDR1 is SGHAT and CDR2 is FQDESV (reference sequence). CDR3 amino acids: CASSLVSWRPVDSGANVLTF. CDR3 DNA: TGTGCCAGCAGCTTGGTTTCTTGGAGACCAGTTGACTCTGGGGCCAACGTCCTGACTTTC.

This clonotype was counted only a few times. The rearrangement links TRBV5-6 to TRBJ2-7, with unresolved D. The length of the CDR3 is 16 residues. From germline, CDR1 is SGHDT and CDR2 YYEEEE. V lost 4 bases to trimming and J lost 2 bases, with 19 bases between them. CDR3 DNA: TGTGCCAGCAGCCCGATGGGTAAGGTATCGCCCTACGAGCAGTACTTC. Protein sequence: CASSPMGKVSPYEQYF.

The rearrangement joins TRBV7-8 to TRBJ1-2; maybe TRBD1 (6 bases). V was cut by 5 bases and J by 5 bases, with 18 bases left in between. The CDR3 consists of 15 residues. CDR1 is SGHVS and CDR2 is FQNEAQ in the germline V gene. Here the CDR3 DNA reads TGTGCCAGCAGCCGAAGGGGGGGTGTAGGGTATGGCTACACCTTC. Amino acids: CASSRRGGVGYGYTF. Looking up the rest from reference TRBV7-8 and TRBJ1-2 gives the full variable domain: GAGVSQSPRYKVAKRGQDVALRCDPISGHVSLFWYQQALGQGPEFLTYFQNEAQLDKSGLPSDRFFAERPEGSVSTLKIQRTQQEDSAVYLCASSRRGGVGYGYTFGSGTRLTVV.

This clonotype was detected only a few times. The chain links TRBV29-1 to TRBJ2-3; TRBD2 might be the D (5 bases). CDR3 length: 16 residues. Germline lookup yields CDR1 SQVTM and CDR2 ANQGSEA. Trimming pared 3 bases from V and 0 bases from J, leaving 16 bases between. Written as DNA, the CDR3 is TGCAGCGTTGATTTGGAGGCCCTGCTTAGCACAGATACGCAGTATTTT. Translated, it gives CSVDLEALLSTDTQYF.

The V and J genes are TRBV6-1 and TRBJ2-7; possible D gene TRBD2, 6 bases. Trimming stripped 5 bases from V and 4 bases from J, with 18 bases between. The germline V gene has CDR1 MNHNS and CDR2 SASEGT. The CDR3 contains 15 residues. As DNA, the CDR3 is TGTGCCAGCAGTCTTTACCCCGACGGGGGATACGAGCAGTACTTC. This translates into CASSLYPDGGYEQYF.

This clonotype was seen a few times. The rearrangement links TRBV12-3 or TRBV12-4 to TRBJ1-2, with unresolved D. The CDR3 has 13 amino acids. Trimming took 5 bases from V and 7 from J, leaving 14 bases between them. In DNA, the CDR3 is TGTGCCAGCAGTACCCCTGCCCCGGGTGGCTACACCTTC. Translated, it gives CASSTPAPGGYTF.

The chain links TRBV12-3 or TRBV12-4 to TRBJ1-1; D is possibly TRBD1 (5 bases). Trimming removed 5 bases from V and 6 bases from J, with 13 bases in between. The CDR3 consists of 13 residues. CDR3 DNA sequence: TGTGCCAGCAGTCCGGGGGAAGGCGCTGAAGCTTTCTTT. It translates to CASSPGEGAEAFF.

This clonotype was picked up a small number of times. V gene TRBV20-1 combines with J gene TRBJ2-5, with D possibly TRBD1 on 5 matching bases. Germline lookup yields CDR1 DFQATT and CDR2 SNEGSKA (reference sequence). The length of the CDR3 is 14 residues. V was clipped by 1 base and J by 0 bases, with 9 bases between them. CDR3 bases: TGCAGTGCTAGAGTAGACAGATACCAAGAGACCCAGTACTTC. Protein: CSARVDRYQETQYF.

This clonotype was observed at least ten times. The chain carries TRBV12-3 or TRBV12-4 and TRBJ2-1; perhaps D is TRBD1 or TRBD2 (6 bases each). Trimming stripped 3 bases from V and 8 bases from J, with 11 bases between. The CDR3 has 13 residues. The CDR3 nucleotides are TGTGCCAGCAGTTTTGGGGGGCCGGATGAGCAGTTCTTC. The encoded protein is CASSFGGPDEQFF.

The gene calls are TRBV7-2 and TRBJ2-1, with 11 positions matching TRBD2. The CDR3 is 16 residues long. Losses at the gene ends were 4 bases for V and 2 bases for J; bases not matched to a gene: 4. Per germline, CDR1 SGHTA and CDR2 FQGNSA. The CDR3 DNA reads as TGTGCCAGCAGCTACGATAGCGGGGGGGCCTACAATGAGCAGTTCTTC. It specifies CASSYDSGGAYNEQFF.

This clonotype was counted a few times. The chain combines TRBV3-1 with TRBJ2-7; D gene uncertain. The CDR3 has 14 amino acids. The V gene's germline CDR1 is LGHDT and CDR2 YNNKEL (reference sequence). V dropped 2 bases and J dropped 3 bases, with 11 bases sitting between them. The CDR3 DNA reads TGTGCCAGCAGCCAATACAACCGTAGCTACGAGCAGTACTTC. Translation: CASSQYNRSYEQYF.

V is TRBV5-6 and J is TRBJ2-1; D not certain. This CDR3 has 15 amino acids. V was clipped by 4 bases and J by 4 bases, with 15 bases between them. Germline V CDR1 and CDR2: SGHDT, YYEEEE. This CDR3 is CASSPEPTNYNEQFF. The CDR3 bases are TGTGCCAGCAGCCCCGAGCCAACTAATTACAATGAGCAGTTCTTC.

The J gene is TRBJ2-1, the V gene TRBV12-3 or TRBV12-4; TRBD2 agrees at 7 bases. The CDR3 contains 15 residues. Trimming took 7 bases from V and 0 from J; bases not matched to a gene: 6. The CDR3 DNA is TGTGCCAGCACTTTGAGACTAGCCTCCTACAATGAGCAGTTCTTC. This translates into CASTLRLASYNEQFF.

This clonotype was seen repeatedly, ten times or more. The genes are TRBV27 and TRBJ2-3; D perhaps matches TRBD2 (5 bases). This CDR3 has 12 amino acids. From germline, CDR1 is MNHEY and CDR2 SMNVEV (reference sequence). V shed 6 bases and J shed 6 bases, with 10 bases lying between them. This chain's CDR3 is CASSLSGDTQYF. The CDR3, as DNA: TGTGCCAGCAGCTTGAGCGGCGATACGCAGTATTTT.

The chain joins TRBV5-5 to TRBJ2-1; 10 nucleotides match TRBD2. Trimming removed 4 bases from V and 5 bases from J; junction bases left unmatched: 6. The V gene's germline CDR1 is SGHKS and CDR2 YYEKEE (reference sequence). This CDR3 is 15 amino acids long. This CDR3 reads CASSPSGGANNEQFF. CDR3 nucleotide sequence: TGTGCCAGCAGCCCCAGCGGGGGGGCCAACAATGAGCAGTTCTTC.

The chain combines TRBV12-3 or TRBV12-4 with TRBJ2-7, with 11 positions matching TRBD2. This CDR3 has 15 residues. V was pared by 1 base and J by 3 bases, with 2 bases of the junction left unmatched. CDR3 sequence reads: CASSLGGLAVYEQYF. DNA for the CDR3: TGTGCCAGCAGTTTAGGGGGACTAGCGGTCTACGAGCAGTACTTC.

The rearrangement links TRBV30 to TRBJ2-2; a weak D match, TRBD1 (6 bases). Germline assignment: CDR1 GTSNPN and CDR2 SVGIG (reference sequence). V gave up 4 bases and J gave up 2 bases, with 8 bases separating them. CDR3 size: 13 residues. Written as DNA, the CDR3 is TGTGCCTGGAACAGGGTCAACACCGGGGAGCTGTTTTTT. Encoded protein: CAWNRVNTGELFF. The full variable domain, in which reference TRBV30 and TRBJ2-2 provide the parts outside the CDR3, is SQTIHQWPATLVQPVGSPLSLECTVEGTSNPNLYWYRQAAGRGLQLLFYSVGIGQISSEVPQNLSASRPQDRQFILSSKKLLLSDSGFYLCAWNRVNTGELFFGEGSRLTVL.

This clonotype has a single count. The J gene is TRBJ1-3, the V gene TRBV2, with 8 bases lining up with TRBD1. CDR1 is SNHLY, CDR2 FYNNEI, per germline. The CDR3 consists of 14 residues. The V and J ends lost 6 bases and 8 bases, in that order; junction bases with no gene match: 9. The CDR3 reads CASRGQASPDTIYF. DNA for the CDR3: TGTGCCAGCAGGGGACAGGCCTCCCCGGACACCATATATTTT.

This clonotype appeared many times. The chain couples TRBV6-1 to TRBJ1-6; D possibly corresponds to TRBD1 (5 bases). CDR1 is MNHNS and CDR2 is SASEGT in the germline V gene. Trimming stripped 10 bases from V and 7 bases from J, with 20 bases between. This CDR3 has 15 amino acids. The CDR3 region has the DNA TGTGCCACGGATACAGGCTCACCAGGAAATTCACCCCTCCACTTT. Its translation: CATDTGSPGNSPLHF.

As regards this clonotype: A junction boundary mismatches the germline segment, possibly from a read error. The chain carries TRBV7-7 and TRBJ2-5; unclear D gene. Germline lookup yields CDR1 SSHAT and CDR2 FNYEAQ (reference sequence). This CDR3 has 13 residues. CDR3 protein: CASSRNHQETQYF. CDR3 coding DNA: TGTGCCAGCAGCCGCAACCACCAGGAGACCCAGTACTTC.

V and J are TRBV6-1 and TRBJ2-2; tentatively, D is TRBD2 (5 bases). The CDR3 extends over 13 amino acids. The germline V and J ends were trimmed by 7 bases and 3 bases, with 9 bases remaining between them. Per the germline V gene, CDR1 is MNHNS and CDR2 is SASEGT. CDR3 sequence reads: CASNTGDTGELFF. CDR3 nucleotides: TGTGCCAGCAACACCGGGGACACCGGGGAGCTGTTTTTT.

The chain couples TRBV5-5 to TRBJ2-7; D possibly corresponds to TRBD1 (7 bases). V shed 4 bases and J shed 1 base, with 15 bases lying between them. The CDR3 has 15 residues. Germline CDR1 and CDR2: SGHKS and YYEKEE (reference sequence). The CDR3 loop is CASSQQGTQSYEQYF. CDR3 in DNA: TGTGCCAGCAGCCAACAGGGGACTCAATCCTACGAGCAGTACTTC.

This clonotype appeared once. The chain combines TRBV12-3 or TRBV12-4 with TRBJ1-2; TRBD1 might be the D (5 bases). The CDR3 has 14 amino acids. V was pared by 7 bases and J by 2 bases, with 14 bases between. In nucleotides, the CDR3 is TGTGCCAGCACTACGGGGGAGGTGAACTATGGCTACACCTTC. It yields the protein CASTTGEVNYGYTF.

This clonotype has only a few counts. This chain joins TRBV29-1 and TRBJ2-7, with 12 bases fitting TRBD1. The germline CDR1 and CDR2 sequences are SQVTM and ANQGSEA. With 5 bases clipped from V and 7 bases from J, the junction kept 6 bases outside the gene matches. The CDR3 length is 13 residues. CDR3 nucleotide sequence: TGCAGCGTTTCGGGACAGGGGGCGGAAGAGCAGTACTTC. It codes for CSVSGQGAEEQYF.

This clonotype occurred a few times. As DNA, the CDR3 is TGTGCCAGCAGTGAACCTCAGCGGGATGGCTACACCTTC. It yields the protein CASSEPQRDGYTF. The rearrangement joins TRBV6-1 to TRBJ1-2, with D unclear. V was cut by 2 bases and J by 6 bases, with 10 bases left in between. The CDR3 contains 13 residues. Germline V gives CDR1 MNHNS, CDR2 SASEGT.

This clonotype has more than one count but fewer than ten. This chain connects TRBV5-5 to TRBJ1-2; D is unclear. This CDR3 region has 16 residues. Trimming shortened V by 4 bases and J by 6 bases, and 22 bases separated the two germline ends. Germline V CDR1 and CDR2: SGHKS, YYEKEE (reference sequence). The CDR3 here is CASSLSPVGRVDGYTF. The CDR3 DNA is TGTGCCAGCAGCCTCAGCCCCGTGGGGAGGGTCGATGGCTACACCTTC.

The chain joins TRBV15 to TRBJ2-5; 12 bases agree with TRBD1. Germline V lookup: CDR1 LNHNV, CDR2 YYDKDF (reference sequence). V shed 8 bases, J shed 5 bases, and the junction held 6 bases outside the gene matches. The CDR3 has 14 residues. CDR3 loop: CATHRDRGHETQYF. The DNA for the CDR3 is TGTGCCACCCATCGGGACAGGGGGCACGAGACCCAGTACTTC. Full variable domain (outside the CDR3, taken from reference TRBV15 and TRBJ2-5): DAMVIQNPRYQVTQFGKPVTLSCSQTLNHNVMYWYQQKSSQAPKLLFHYYDKDFNNEADTPDNFQSRRPNTSFCFLDIRSPGLGDTAMYLCATHRDRGHETQYFGPGTRLLVL.